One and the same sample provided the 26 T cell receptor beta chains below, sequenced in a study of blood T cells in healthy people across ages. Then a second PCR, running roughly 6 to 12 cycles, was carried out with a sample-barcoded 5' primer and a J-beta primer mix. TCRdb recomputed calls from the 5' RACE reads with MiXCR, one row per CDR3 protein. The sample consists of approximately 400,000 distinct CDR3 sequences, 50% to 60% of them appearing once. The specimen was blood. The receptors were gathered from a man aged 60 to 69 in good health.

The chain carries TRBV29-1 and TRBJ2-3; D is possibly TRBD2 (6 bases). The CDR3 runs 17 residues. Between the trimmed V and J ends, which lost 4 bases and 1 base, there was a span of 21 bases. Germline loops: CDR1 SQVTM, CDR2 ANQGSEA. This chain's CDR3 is CSVVPLFSGSGTDTQYF. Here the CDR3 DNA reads TGCAGCGTTGTTCCGCTCTTTTCCGGGAGTGGCACAGATACGCAGTATTTT.

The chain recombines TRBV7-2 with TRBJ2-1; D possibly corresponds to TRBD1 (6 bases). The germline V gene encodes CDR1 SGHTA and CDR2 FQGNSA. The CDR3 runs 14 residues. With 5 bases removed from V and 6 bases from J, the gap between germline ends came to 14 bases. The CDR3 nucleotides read TGTGCCAGCAGCCATAGACAGGTTTTCAATGAGCAGTTCTTC. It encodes CASSHRQVFNEQFF.

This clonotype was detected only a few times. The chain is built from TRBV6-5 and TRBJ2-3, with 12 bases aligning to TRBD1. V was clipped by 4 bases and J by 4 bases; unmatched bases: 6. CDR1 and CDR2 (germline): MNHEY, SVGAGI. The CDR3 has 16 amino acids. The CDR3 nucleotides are TGTGCCAGCAGTTCCGGGACAGGGGGCGAGGCAGATACGCAGTATTTT. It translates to CASSSGTGGEADTQYF.

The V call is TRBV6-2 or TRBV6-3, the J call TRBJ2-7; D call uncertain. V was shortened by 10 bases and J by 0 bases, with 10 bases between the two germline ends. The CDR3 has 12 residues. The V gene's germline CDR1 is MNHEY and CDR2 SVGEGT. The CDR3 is CATLSPSYEQYF. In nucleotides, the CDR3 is TGTGCCACCTTGAGTCCCTCCTACGAGCAGTACTTC.

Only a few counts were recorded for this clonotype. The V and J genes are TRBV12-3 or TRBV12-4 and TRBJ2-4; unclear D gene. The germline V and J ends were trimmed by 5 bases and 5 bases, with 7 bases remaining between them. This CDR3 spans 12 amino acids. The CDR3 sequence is CASSRAENIQYF. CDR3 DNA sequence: TGTGCCAGCAGTCGAGCAGAAAACATTCAGTACTTC.

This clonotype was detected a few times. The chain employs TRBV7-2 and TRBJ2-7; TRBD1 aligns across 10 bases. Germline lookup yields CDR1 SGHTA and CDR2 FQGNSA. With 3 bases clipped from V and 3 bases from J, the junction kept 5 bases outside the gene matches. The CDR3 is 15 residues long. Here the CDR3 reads CASSFSGQGSYEQYF. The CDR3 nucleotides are TGTGCCAGCAGCTTCTCGGGACAGGGGAGCTACGAGCAGTACTTC.

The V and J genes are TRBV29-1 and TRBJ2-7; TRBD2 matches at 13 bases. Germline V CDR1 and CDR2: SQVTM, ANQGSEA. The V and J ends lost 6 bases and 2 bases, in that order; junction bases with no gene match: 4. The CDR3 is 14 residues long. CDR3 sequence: CSVRTSGSPYEQYF. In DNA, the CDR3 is TGCAGCGTCCGGACTAGCGGGAGCCCCTACGAGCAGTACTTC.

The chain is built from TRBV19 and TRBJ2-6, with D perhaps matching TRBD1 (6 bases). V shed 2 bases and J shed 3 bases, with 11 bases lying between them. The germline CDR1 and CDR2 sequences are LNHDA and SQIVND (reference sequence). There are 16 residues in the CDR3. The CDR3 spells CASSIIAGDGANVLTF. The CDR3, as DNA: TGTGCCAGTAGTATAATTGCAGGGGATGGGGCCAACGTCCTGACTTTC.

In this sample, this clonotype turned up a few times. This CDR3 is CAWRGGVGEAFF. The CDR3 coding sequence is TGTGCCTGGAGGGGGGGGGTAGGTGAAGCTTTCTTT. J is TRBJ1-1 and V is TRBV30, with D maybe TRBD1 (5 bases). CDR1 is GTSNPN and CDR2 is SVGIG in the germline V gene (reference sequence). This CDR3 comprises 12 residues. V dropped 3 bases and J dropped 7 bases, with 12 bases sitting between them.

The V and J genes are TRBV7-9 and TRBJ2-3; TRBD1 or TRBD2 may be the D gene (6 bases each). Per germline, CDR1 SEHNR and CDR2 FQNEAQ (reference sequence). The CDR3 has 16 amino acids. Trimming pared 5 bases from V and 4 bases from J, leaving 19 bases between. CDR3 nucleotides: TGTGCCAGCAGCCCTCGTTGGGGGGCGTCAGCAGATACGCAGTATTTT. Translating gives CASSPRWGASADTQYF.

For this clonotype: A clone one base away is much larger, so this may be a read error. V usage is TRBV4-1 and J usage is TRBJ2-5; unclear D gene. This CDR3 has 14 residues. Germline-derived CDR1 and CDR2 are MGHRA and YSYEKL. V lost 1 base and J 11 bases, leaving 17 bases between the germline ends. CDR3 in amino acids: CASSQVVPRGEQYF. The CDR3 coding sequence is TGCGCCAGCAGCCAAGTGGTCCCCCGCGGTGAGCAGTACTTC.

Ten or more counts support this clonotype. CDR3 in DNA: TGCAGTGACAGGGAAGGGTACAATGAGCAGTTCTTC. Encoded protein: CSDREGYNEQFF. The chain uses TRBV29-1 and TRBJ2-1, with TRBD1 identical over 7 bases. Per germline, CDR1 SQVTM and CDR2 ANQGSEA. The CDR3 length is 12 residues.

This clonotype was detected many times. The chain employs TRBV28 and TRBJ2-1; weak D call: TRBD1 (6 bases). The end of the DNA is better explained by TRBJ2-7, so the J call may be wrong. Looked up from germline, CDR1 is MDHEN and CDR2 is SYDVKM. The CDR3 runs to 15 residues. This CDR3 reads CASIGTTETYNEQYF. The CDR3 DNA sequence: TGTGCCAGCATCGGGACAACCGAGACCTACAATGAGCAGTACTTC.

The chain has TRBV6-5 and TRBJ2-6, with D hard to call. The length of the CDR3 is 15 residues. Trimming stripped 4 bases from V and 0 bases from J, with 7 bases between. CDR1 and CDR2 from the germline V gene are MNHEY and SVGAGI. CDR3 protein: CASSSLGSGANVLTF. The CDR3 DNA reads TGTGCCAGCAGTTCCCTTGGCTCTGGGGCCAACGTCCTGACTTTC.

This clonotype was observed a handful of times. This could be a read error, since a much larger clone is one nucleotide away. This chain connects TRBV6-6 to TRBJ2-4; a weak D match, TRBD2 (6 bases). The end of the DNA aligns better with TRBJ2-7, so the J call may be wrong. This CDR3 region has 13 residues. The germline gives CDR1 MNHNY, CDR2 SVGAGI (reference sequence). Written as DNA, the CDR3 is TGTGCCTCCCGGGACTGGAGATCCTACGAGCAGTACTTC. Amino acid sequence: CASRDWRSYEQYF.

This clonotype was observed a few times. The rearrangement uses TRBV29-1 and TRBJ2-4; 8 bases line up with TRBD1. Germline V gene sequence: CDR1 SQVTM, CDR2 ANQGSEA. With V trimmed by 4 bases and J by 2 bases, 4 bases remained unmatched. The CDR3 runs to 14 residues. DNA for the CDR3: TGCAGCGTTGGGGACAGGCTTCCCAAAAACATTCAGTACTTC. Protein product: CSVGDRLPKNIQYF.

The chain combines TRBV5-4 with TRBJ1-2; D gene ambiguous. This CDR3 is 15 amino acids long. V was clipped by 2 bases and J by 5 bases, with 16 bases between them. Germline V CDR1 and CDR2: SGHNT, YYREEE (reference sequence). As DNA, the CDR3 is TGTGCCAGCAGCTTAAGTCTAGGCGCTGGGTATGGCTACACCTTC. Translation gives CASSLSLGAGYGYTF.

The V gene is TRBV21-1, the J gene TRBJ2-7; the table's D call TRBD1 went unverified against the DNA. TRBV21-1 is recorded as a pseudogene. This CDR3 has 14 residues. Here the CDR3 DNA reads TGTGCCAGCAGTAGACAGGCGAGCTCCTACGAGCAGTACTTC. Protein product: CASSRQASSYEQYF.

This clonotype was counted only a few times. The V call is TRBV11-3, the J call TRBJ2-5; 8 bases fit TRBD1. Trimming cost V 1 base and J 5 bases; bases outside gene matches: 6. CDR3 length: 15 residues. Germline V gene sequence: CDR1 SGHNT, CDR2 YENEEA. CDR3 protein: CASSLGTGLSETQYF. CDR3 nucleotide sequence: TGTGCCAGCAGCTTAGGGACAGGGCTTTCCGAGACCCAGTACTTC.

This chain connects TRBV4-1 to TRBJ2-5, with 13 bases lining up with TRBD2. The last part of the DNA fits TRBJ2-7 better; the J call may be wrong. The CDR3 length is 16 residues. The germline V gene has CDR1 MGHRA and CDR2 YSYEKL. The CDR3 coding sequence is TGCGCCAGCAGCCCCCCGGACAGGACTAGCGGGAGCGAGCAGTACTTC. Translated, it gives CASSPPDRTSGSEQYF.

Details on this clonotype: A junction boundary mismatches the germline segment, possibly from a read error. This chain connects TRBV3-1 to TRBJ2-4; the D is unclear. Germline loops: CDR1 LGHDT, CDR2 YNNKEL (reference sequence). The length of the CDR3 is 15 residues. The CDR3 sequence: CACSPETGTKNIQYF. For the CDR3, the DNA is TGTGCCTGCAGCCCTGAGACTGGTACCAAAAACATTCAGTACTTC.

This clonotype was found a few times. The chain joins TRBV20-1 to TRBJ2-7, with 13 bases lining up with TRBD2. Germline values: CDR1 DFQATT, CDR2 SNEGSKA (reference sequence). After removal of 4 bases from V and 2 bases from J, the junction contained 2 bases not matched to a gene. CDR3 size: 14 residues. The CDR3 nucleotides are TGCAGTGCTATAACTAGCGGGAGGGCCTACGAGCAGTACTTC. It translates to CSAITSGRAYEQYF.

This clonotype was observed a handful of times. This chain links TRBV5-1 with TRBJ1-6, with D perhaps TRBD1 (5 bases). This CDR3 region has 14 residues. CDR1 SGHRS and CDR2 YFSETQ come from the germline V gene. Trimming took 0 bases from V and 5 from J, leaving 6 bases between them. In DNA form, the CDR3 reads TGCGCCAGCAGCTTGGACAGGAATAATTCACCCCTCCACTTT. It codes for CASSLDRNNSPLHF.

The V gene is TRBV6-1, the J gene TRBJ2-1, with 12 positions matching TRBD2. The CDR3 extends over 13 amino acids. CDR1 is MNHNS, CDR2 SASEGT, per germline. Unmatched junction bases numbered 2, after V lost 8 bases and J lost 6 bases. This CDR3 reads CASSSGGANEQFF. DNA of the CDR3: TGTGCCAGCTCTAGCGGGGGGGCCAATGAGCAGTTCTTC.

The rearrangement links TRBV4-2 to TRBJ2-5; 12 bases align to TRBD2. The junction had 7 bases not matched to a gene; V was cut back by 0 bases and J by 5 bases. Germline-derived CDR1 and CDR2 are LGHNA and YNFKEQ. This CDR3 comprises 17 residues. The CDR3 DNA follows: TGTGCCAGCAGCCAAGATGGGCTAGCGGGGGGGCTGGAGACCCAGTACTTC. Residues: CASSQDGLAGGLETQYF.

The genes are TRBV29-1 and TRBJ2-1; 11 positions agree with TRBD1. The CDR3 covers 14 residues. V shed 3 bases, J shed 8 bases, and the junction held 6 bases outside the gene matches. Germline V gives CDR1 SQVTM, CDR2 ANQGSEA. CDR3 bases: TGCAGCGTTGACGGACAGGGGGCTAGGGATGAGCAGTTCTTC. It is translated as CSVDGQGARDEQFF.